The 12 T cell receptor beta chains in this list originate from one sample, sequenced in a study of cytomegalovirus exposure and HLA in healthy donors (TCRdb year 2017). The library was made by the immunoSEQ multiplex PCR assay. For the multiplex PCR, a mixture combining 60 forward primers for TCR Vbeta segments and 13 reverse primers for TCR Jbeta segments was used. TCRdb retrieved this table from immuneACCESS and kept in-frame rearrangements only. Not all clones are present; in checked studies, unresolved V genes account for under half, and no reason is known for the remainder. This sample is represented by under 150,000 clones; just over 70% of them were singletons. Approximately 2.6% of the sample comes from the top ten. Sequenced: PBMCs. These receptors originate from an older woman in good health and CMV-seropositive.

In this sample, this clone turned up once. Other DNA sequences in this sample translate to the same CDR3. The chain joins TRBV5-6 to TRBJ1-1; D is unresolved. Germline V gene lookup returns CDR1 SGHDT and CDR2 YYEEEE. V lost 5 bases and J lost 6, with 17 bases in between. The CDR3 is made up of 14 amino acids. CDR3 sequence reads: CASRVWVGSPEAFF. The CDR3 nucleotides are TGTGCCAGCAGGGTCTGGGTGGGTAGCCCTGAAGCTTTCTTT.

J is TRBJ2-6 and V is TRBV5-1, with TRBD2 as a possible D gene (6 bases). Trimming removed 4 bases from V and 3 bases from J, with 14 bases in between. The germline V gene has CDR1 SGHRS and CDR2 YFSETQ. The length of the CDR3 is 16 residues. The CDR3 DNA is TGCGCCAGCAGCGCCCAGCCGGGGGTTGGGGCCAACGTCCTGACTTTC. Protein: CASSAQPGVGANVLTF.

The chain recombines TRBV5-5 with TRBJ2-7; tentative D call: TRBD1 (6 bases). Between the trimmed V and J ends, which lost 2 bases and 0 bases, there was a span of 12 bases. The length of the CDR3 is 15 residues. Germline values: CDR1 SGHKS, CDR2 YYEKEE (reference sequence). Written as DNA, the CDR3 is TGTGCCAGCAGCTTCCTCCGGGACACCTCCTACGAGCAGTACTTC. It yields the protein CASSFLRDTSYEQYF.

The rearrangement joins TRBV18 to TRBJ2-7; 10 nucleotides align to TRBD2. CDR3 length equals 15 residues. The V gene's germline CDR1 is KGHSH and CDR2 LQKENI. After removal of 3 bases from V and 0 bases from J, the junction contained 2 bases not matched to a gene. The DNA for the CDR3 is TGTGCCAGCTCACCGACTAGCGGGTTCTCCTACGAGCAGTACTTC. This encodes CASSPTSGFSYEQYF.

The J gene is TRBJ2-3, the V gene TRBV10-1, with 9 nucleotides matching TRBD1. V lost 4 bases to trimming and J lost 7 bases; unmatched junction nucleotides: 12. CDR1 WNHNN and CDR2 SYGVQD come from the germline V gene (reference sequence). The CDR3 covers 16 residues. This CDR3 is CASSVDGTGTSNTQYF. Written as DNA, the CDR3 is TGCGCCAGCAGTGTCGACGGGACAGGGACATCTAATACGCAGTATTTT.

CDR3 region: CASSLRQDRPQHF. The CDR3 nucleotides are TGTGCCAGCAGCTTACGACAGGACAGGCCCCAGCATTTT. This chain links TRBV13 with TRBJ1-5; D perhaps matches TRBD1 (6 bases). This CDR3 spans 13 amino acids. V was cut by 2 bases and J by 9 bases, with 11 bases left in between. In germline, CDR1 is PRHDT, CDR2 FYEKMQ (reference sequence).

This clone appeared a few times. The chain has TRBV10-3 and TRBJ1-1; TRBD1 matches 8 bases. The junction had 6 bases not matched to a gene; V was cut back by 10 bases and J by 2 bases. Germline lookup yields CDR1 ENHRY and CDR2 SYGVKD. The CDR3 contains 13 residues. The CDR3 DNA reads as TGTGCCACCTCACAGGGGGAAAACACTGAAGCTTTCTTT. Amino acids: CATSQGENTEAFF.

The chain has TRBV7-3 and TRBJ1-1, with 9 nucleotides matching TRBD1. From germline, CDR1 is SGHTA and CDR2 FQGTGA. This CDR3 contains 13 residues. J lost 11 bases, V lost 3 bases, and 7 bases had no gene match. This chain's CDR3 is CASSLGQGLEAFF. The CDR3, as DNA: TGTGCCAGCAGCTTGGGACAGGGATTGGAGGCTTTCTTT.

The V call is TRBV6-5, the J call TRBJ1-1; TRBD1 matches at 9 bases. V shed 7 bases and J 0 bases; nucleotides not matched to a gene: 6. Germline values: CDR1 MNHEY, CDR2 SVGAGI. CDR3 length: 15 amino acids. In DNA form, the CDR3 reads TGTGCCAGCACCCCTGACAGGGGGATGAACACTGAAGCTTTCTTT. Translating gives CASTPDRGMNTEAFF.

This clone was counted only a few times. The rearrangement uses TRBV4-1 and TRBJ1-1; the D is unclear. CDR3 size: 15 residues. From germline, CDR1 is MGHRA and CDR2 YSYEKL. Trimming pared 0 bases from V and 2 bases from J, leaving 10 bases between. This CDR3 reads CASSQDPGRNTEAFF. The DNA for the CDR3 is TGCGCCAGCAGCCAAGATCCAGGTAGAAACACTGAAGCTTTCTTT.

The rearrangement links TRBV2 to TRBJ2-7; TRBD2 agrees at 10 bases. With 5 bases clipped from V and 1 base from J, the junction kept 5 bases outside the gene matches. CDR1 and CDR2 from the germline V gene are SNHLY and FYNNEI. CDR3 length: 15 amino acids. The chain's CDR3 is CASSPTSGVSYEQYF. In DNA form, the CDR3 reads TGTGCCAGCAGTCCTACTAGCGGGGTTTCCTACGAGCAGTACTTC.

The V and J genes are TRBV6-4 and TRBJ1-1, with a possible D match to TRBD1 (6 bases). V lost 0 bases and J lost 4, with 9 bases in between. This CDR3 is 14 amino acids long. Per the germline V gene, CDR1 is MRHNA and CDR2 is SNTAGT. The CDR3 DNA reads as TGTGCCAGCAGTGACTCACAGGGATCCACTGAAGCTTTCTTT. It encodes CASSDSQGSTEAFF.